This T cell receptor beta chain was captured in a study of CD8 T cells in Susac syndrome. Study summary: Treatment at blood withdrawal was none, corticosteroids, or intravenous immunoglobulin alone in Susac syndrome patients.

Random hexamers were used to reverse transcribe about 0.5 to 1 ug of RNA. Multiplex immunoSEQ PCR targeted 54 Vbeta and 13 Jbeta TCR beta segments. TCRdb itself ran the immunoSEQ multiplex PCR reads through MiXCR, one entry per CDR3 protein. This table has some 240,000 distinct CDR3 sequences, about 96% appearing once. Remarks on this clonotype: The target antigen is unknown.

Study-level points and caveats: In Susac patients, clonal expansion was not detected in CD4+ cells.

Sample: CD4+ T cells from PBMCs. This clonotype was obtained from a human donor with Susac syndrome.

CDR3 residues: CSARGPGGRGETQYF. For the CDR3, the DNA is TGCAGTGCTAGAGGGCCCGGTGGGCGGGGGGAGACCCAGTACTTC. The chain joins TRBV20-1 to TRBJ2-5; 7 positions match TRBD2. Trimming at V came to 1 base and at J to 5 bases, leaving 10 bases not matched to a gene. The V gene's germline CDR1 is DFQATT and CDR2 SNEGSKA (reference sequence). The CDR3 contains 15 residues.